This T cell receptor beta chain was observed in a study of cytomegalovirus exposure and HLA in healthy donors. The method was immunoSEQ multiplex PCR; TCRdb's version includes in-frame clones alone and lacks a portion of them. The repertoire has 250,000 to 300,000 clones, just over 85% of them found once; the top ten carry roughly 1%. Separate from the 666-subject first cohort was the approximately 130-subject validation cohort, to which the donors belonged. This CDR3 is built from 13 residues. CDR1 SQVTM and CDR2 ANQGSEA come from the germline V gene. V dropped 4 bases and J dropped 6; count of bases not matched to a gene: 3. A word on this clone: What it binds is unknown.

Points from the study as a whole: It was reported that the classifier diagnosed cytomegalovirus status with high specificity and sensitivity in both the original and validation cohorts.

Sequencing was carried out using PBMCs. This chain connects TRBV29-1 to TRBJ2-3, with 11 nucleotides matching TRBD1. This clonotype was obtained from a woman in her late teens or twenties in good health and CMV-seronegative. The CDR3 sequence: CSVVDRGRDTQYF. The CDR3, as DNA: TGCAGCGTTGTGGACAGGGGGCGTGATACGCAGTATTTT.